This T cell receptor beta chain is from a study of blood T cell repertoires in COVID-19. Study-level background: Researchers got acute and convalescent COVID-19 samples from the United States, Italy and Spain. PBMCs, B-cell-depleted T cells, or T cells provided the cDNA or gDNA that made up the material.

Methods used by the authors: Reference gene primer amplification gave estimated nucleated cell counts. Generated by immunoSEQ multiplex PCR, the TCRdb table keeps only in-frame clones and is missing some. Clone size and the V and J calls come from that table; the DNA yielded D and trimming. The repertoire holds roughly 93,000 clones, with approximately 90% as singletons. This CDR3 comprises 16 residues. Germline V gene lookup returns CDR1 LNHDA and CDR2 SQIVND (reference sequence). V lost 3 bases and J lost 0, with 14 bases in between. This receptor was obtained from a man in his forties or fifties with acute or convalescent COVID-19. The rearrangement joins TRBV19 to TRBJ1-2; D remains ambiguous. The specimen was peripheral blood. CDR3 nucleotide sequence: TGTGCCAGTAGTATCGGGAGCCGACATTCTAACTATGGCTACACCTTC. This translates into CASSIGSRHSNYGYTF.